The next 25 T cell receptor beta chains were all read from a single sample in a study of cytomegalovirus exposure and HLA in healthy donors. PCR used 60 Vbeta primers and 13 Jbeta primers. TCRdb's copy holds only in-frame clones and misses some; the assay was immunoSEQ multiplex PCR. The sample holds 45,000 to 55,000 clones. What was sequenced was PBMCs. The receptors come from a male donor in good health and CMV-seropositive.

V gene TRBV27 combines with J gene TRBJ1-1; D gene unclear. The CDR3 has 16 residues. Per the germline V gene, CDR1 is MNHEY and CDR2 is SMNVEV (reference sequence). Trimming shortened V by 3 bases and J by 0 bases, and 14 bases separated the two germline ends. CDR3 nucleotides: TGTGCCAGCAGTTTCGAGTTCGACGGGGTGAACACTGAAGCTTTCTTT. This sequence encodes CASSFEFDGVNTEAFF.

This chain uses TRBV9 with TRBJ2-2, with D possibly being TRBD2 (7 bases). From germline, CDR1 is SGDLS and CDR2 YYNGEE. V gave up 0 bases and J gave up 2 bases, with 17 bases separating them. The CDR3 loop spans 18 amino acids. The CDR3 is CASSVEGGETTNTGELFF. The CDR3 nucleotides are TGTGCCAGCAGCGTAGAAGGGGGGGAGACAACAAACACCGGGGAGCTGTTTTTT. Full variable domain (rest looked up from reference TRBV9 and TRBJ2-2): DSGVTQTPKHLITATGQRVTLRCSPRSGDLSVYWYQQSLDQGLQFLIQYYNGEERAKGNILERFSAQQFPDLHSELNLSSLELGDSALYFCASSVEGGETTNTGELFFGEGSRLTVL.

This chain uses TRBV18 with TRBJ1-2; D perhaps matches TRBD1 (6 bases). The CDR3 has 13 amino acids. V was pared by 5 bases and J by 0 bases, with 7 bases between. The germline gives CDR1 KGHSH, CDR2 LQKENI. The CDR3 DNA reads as TGTGCCAGCTCAGAGGGGGCTAACTATGGCTACACCTTC. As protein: CASSEGANYGYTF.

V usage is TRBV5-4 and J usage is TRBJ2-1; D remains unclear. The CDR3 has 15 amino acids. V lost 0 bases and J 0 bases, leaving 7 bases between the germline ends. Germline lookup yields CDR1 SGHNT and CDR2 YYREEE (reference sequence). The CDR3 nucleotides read TGTGCCAGCAGCTTGGCCCCTAGCTCCTACAATGAGCAGTTCTTC. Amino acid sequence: CASSLAPSSYNEQFF.

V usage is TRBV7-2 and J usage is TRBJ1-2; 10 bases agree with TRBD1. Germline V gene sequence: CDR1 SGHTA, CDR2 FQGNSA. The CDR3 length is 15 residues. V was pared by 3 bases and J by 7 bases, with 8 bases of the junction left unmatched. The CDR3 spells CASSFQTGGSIGYTF. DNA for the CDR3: TGTGCCAGCAGCTTCCAGACAGGGGGCTCTATTGGCTACACCTTC.

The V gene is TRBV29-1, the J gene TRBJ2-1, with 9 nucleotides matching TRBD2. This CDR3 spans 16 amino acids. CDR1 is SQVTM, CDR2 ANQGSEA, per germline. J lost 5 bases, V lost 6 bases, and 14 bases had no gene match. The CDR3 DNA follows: TGCAGCGTCCCGGGACTGTCGACTAGCGGCAACAATGAGCAGTTCTTC. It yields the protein CSVPGLSTSGNNEQFF.

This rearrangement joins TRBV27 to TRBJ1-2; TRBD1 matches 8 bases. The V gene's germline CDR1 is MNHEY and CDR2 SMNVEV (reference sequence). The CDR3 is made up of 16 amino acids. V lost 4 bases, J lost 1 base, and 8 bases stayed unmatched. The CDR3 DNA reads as TGTGCCAGCAGTTCACAGACAGGGGCCCATAACTATGGCTACACCTTC. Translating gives CASSSQTGAHNYGYTF.

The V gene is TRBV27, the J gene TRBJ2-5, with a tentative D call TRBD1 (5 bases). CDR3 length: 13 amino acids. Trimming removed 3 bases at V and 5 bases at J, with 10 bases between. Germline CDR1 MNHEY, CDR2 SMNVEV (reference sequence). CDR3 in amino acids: CASSLDIEETQYF. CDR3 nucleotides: TGTGCCAGCAGTTTGGACATTGAGGAGACCCAGTACTTC.

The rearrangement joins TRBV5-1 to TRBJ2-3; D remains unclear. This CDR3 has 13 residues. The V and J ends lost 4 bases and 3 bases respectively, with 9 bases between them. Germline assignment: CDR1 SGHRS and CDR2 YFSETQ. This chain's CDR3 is CASSGPATDTQYF. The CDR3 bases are TGCGCCAGCAGCGGCCCAGCGACAGATACGCAGTATTTT.

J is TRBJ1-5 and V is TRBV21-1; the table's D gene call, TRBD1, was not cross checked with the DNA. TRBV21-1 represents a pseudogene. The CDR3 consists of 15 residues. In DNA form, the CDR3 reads TGTGCCGTTCCAGAACAAGACAGGACCAATCAGCCCCAGCATTTT. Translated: CAVPEQDRTNQPQHF.

This chain's CDR3 is CASRGALVTGELFF. The CDR3 nucleotides read TGTGCCAGCAGGGGGGCTCTGGTCACCGGGGAGCTGTTTTTT. The chain joins TRBV6-1 to TRBJ2-2, with D possibly being TRBD1 (6 bases). The ends were cut back, 6 bases at V and 4 bases at J, with 12 bases in the middle. Germline V gene lookup returns CDR1 MNHNS and CDR2 SASEGT. The CDR3 is 14 residues long.

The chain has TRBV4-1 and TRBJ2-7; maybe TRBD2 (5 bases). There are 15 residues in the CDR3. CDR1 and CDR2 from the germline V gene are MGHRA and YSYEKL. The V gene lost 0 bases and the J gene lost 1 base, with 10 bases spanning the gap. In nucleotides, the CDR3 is TGCGCCAGCAGCCAAGAAGGGAGACGGTCCTACGAGCAGTACTTC. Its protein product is CASSQEGRRSYEQYF.

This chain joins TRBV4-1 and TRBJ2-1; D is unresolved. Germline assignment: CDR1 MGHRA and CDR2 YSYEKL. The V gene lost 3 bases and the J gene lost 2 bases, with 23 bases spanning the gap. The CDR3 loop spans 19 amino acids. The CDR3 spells CASSHPPTGTEEPYNEQFF. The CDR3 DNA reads TGCGCCAGCAGCCACCCACCCACTGGTACAGAAGAGCCCTACAATGAGCAGTTCTTC.

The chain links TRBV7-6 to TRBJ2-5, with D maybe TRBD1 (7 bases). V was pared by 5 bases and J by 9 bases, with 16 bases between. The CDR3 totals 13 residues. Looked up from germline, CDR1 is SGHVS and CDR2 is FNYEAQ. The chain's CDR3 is CASSPPDRDSQYF. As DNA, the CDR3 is TGTGCCAGCAGCCCGCCTGACAGGGACTCCCAGTACTTC.

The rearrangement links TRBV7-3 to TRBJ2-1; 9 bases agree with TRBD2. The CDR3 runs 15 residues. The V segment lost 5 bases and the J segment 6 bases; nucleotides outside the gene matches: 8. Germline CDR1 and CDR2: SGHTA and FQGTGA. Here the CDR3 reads CASSPLAGAGNEQFF. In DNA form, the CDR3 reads TGTGCCAGCAGCCCCTTAGCGGGGGCCGGCAATGAGCAGTTCTTC.

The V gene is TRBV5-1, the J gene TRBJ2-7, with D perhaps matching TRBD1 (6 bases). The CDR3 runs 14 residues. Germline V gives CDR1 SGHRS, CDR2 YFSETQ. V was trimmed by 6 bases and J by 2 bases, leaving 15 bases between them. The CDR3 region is CASTWGLAPYEQYF. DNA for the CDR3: TGCGCCAGCACCTGGGGGCTGGCGCCCTACGAGCAGTACTTC.

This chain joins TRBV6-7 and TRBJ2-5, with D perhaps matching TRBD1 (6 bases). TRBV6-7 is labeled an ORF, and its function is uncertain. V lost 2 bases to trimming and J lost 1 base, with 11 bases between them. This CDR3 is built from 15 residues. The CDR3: CASSYLDRSQETQYF. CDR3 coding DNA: TGTGCCAGCAGTTACCTCGACAGGAGCCAAGAGACCCAGTACTTC.

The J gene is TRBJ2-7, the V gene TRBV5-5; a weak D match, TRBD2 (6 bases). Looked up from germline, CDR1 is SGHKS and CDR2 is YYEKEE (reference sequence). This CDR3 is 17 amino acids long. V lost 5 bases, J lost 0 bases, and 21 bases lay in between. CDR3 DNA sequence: TGTGCCAGCAGGGAGGGAACAGGAGCGGTAAACTCCTACGAGCAGTACTTC. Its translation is CASREGTGAVNSYEQYF.

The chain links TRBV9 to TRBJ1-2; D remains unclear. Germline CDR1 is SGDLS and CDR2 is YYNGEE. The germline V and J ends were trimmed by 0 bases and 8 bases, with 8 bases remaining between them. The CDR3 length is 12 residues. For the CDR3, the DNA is TGTGCCAGCAGCGTAGATCATGGCGGCTACACCTTC. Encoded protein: CASSVDHGGYTF. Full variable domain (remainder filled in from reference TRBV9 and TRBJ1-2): DSGVTQTPKHLITATGQRVTLRCSPRSGDLSVYWYQQSLDQGLQFLIQYYNGEERAKGNILERFSAQQFPDLHSELNLSSLELGDSALYFCASSVDHGGYTFGSGTRLTVV.

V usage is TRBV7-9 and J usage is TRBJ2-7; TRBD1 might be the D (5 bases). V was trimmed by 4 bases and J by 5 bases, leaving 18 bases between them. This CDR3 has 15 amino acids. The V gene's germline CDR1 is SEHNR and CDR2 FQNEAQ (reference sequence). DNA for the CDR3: TGTGCCAGCAGCTCCCTGGCTGGGGTAGGGGACGAGCAGTACTTC. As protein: CASSSLAGVGDEQYF.

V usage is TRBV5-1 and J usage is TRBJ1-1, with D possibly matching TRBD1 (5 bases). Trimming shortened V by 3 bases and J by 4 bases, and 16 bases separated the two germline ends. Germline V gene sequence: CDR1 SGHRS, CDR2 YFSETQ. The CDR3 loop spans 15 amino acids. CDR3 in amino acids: CASSYETRGGTEAFF. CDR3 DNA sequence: TGCGCCAGCAGCTACGAGACCCGGGGGGGCACTGAAGCTTTCTTT.

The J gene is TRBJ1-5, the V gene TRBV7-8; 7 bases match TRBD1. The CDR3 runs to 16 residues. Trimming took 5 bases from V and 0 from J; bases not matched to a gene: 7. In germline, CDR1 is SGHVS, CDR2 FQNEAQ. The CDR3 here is CASSEGGGPSNQPQHF. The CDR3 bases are TGTGCCAGCAGCGAAGGGGGCGGTCCTAGCAATCAGCCCCAGCATTTT.

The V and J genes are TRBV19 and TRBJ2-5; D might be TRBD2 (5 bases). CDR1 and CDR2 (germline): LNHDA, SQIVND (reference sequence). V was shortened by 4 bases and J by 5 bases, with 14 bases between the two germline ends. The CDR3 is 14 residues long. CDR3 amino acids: CASSRESGRETQYF. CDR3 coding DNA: TGTGCCAGTAGTAGGGAGTCAGGACGCGAGACCCAGTACTTC.

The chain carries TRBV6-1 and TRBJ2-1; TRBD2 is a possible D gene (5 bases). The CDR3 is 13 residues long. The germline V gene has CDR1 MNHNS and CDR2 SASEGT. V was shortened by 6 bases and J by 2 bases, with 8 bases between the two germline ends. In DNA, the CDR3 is TGTGCCAGCAGCAGCGGCACCTACAATGAGCAGTTCTTC. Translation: CASSSGTYNEQFF.

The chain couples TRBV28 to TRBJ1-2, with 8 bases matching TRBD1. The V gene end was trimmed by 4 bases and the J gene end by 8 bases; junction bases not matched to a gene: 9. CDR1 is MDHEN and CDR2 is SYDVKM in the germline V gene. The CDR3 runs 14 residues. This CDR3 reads CASSSGQGRDGYTF. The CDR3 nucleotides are TGTGCCAGCAGTTCTGGACAGGGCAGGGACGGCTACACCTTC.